This T cell receptor beta chain was retrieved from a study of shared clonotypes between healthy human individuals. General study results and limits: Generation of non-shared clonotypes was less probable than generation of clonotypes shared by all four donors. Investigators expected sequencing depth to affect clonotype sharing among donors. Only blood samples were collected, and tissue repertoires likely differ. A few donors had 4% to 6.5% of their naive CD4 clonotypes in common.

There are 14 residues in the CDR3. Germline values: CDR1 ENHRY, CDR2 SYGVKD. V lost 10 bases, J lost 5 bases, and 20 bases lay in between. Notes on this clone: Its antigen is undetermined.

Sequencing was performed with immunoSEQ multiplex PCR; in TCRdb, only in-frame clones are kept and a portion is missing. The sample holds more than 2 million clones; about 94% are singletons and the top ten take approximately 1.2%. CD45RO-negative, CCR7-selected cells formed the naive CD8 fraction, which excluded terminally differentiated effector memory CD45RA+ cells. The chain combines TRBV10-3 with TRBJ2-5; tentatively, D is TRBD2 (6 bases). Sequenced material: naive CD8+ T cells sorted from blood. The TCR sequence derives from a man aged 18-30 years in good health. The CDR3 here is CATGSDLGGETQYF. For the CDR3, the DNA is TGTGCCACCGGGAGTGACCTGGGTGGGGAGACCCAGTACTTC.